This TCR beta chain was retrieved from a study of blood T cell repertoires in COVID-19. Background on the study: Acute and convalescent COVID-19 specimens originated in the United States, Italy and Spain. Sources were T cells, B-cell-depleted T cells, or PBMCs; the material itself was cDNA or gDNA.

This CDR3 comprises 16 residues. CDR1 is MDHEN, CDR2 SYDVKM, per germline. The trim removed 5 bases at V and 2 bases at J, leaving 9 bases unmatched. How the authors handled the data: The authors estimated nucleated cell counts from reference gene primer amplification. Profiling relied on immunoSEQ multiplex PCR, and the TCRdb table lists in-frame clones only, not all of them. V, J and clone size derive from that table, while D and trimming were established from the DNA sequence. This sample carries 150,000 or so clones, around 79% of them seen once, and the ten largest clones take approximately 5.2%. Those enrolled in Seattle joined during active infection and were followed longitudinally afterward.

The source is an older woman with COVID-19, enrolled during active disease. Input material: peripheral blood. The rearrangement uses TRBV28 and TRBJ2-7; the match to TRBD1 covers 10 bases. The CDR3 here is CASSPSGTGVPYEQYF. CDR3 coding DNA: TGTGCCAGCAGTCCATCCGGGACAGGGGTCCCCTACGAGCAGTACTTC. Using reference TRBV28 and TRBJ2-7 for the parts outside the CDR3, the full variable domain is DVKVTQSSRYLVKRTGEKVFLECVQDMDHENMFWYRQDPGLGLRLIYFSYDVKMKEKGDIPEGYSVSREKKERFSLILESASTNQTSMYLCASSPSGTGVPYEQYFGPGTRLTVT.